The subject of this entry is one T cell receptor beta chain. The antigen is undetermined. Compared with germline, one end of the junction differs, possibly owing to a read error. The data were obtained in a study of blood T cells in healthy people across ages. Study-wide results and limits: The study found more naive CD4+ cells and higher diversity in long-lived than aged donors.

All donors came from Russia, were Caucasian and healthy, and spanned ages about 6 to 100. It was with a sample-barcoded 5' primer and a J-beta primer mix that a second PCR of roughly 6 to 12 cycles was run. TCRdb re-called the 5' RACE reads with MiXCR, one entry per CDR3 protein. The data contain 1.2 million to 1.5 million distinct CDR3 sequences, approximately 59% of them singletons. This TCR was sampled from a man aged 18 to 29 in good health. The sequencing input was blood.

The CDR3 nucleotides are TGCAGCGCGACCGGGATCCACTACAATGAGCCGTTCTTC. Translated, it gives CSATGIHYNEPFF. V and J are TRBV29-1 and TRBJ2-1, with D perhaps TRBD2 (5 bases). There are 13 residues in the CDR3. Germline V gene sequence: CDR1 SQVTM, CDR2 ANQGSEA.